The clone carrying this T cell receptor (beta chain) was counted at least ten times. Other nucleotide sequences in the sample specify the same CDR3. CDR1 is SGHVS and CDR2 is FNYEAQ in the germline V gene. The V end was cut by 2 bases, the J end by 5 bases, with 18 bases between. The CDR3 totals 16 residues. The sample is drawn from a study of metastatic and nonmetastatic thyroid tumors. TCRdb reassembled clones from the PCR reads with MiXCR. The sample carries roughly 40,000 clones, about 19% recorded once. No patient received treatment before thyroid surgery. The gene calls are TRBV7-6 and TRBJ2-5; maybe TRBD2 (5 bases). This TCR derives from a female donor with papillary thyroid cancer or a benign thyroid nodule (not recorded which). Some clones in this sample may be carry-over from other donors' samples. The material sequenced was tumor tissue. This chain's CDR3 is CASSLTASRPGETQYF. CDR3 DNA: TGTGCCAGCAGCTTAACGGCGTCCCGCCCGGGGGAGACCCAGTACTTC.